This T cell receptor (beta chain) was recovered during a study of blood T cell repertoires in COVID-19. Study at large: Sample material is recorded as cDNA or gDNA derived from T cells, B-cell-depleted T cells, or PBMCs.

Trimming took 1 base from V and 11 from J, leaving 17 bases between them. Per the germline V gene, CDR1 is LGHDT and CDR2 is YNNKEL (reference sequence). This CDR3 comprises 14 residues. Sequencing used immunoSEQ multiplex PCR; TCRdb keeps in-frame clones, though not all of them. The data show around 280,000 clones, with approximately 80% seen just once and approximately 3.8% held by the top ten. The source material was peripheral blood. V gene TRBV3-1 (or the pseudogene TRBV3-2) combines with J gene TRBJ1-1; weak D call: TRBD1 (6 bases). This TCR was sampled from a woman aged 50 to 60 with active or convalescent COVID-19. The CDR3 loop is CASSQARQAAWAFF. In DNA, the CDR3 is TGTGCCAGCAGCCAAGCACGACAGGCGGCCTGGGCTTTCTTT.